The rows below give T cell receptor beta chains drawn from one sample of a study of CD8 T cells in Susac syndrome. A single record per CDR3 protein comes from TCRdb applying MiXCR to the immunoSEQ multiplex PCR reads. Of approximately 210,000 distinct CDR3 sequences listed, about 95% are singletons. The source material was CD4+ T cells from PBMCs. The receptors come from a human donor with multiple sclerosis. Each CDR3 is given with its conserved first and last residue. D genes are given only for firm matches. Clone size is not always given. Where it is, it says once, few, many or a class for expanded clones.

j_gene | v_gene | abundance | d_gene | CDR3nt | CDR3aa
TRBJ2-1 | TRBV20-1 | NA | NA | TGCAGTGCTAGAGATGGAGCGGGTTGGAATGAGCAGTTCTTC | CSARDGAGWNEQFF
TRBJ1-2 | TRBV30 | once | NA | TGTGCCTGGAGTGTGGACCCCGAGGGCTATGGCTACACCTTC | CAWSVDPEGYGYTF
TRBJ2-7 | TRBV29-1 | NA | TRBD2 | TGCAGCGCGCGCCCGGGACTAGCTGCCGAGCAGTACTTC | CSARPGLAAEQYF
TRBJ2-7 | TRBV7-9 | NA | TRBD1 | TGTGCCAGCAGCCTAGACAGGGTTCGAGGCTACGAGCAGTACTTC | CASSLDRVRGYEQYF
TRBJ2-7 | TRBV29-1 | NA | TRBD2 | TGCAGCGTTGGCCCCCGGGAGGGTTCCTACGAGCAGTACTTC | CSVGPREGSYEQYF
TRBJ2-7 | TRBV9 | NA | NA | TGTGCCAGCAGCGCCGGAGGGACAATCTACGAGCAGTACTTC | CASSAGGTIYEQYF
TRBJ1-1 | TRBV12-3/TRBV12-4 | NA | NA | TGTGCCAGCACCCGGGGAGGGGAATGGGACACTGAAGCTTTCTTT | CASTRGGEWDTEAFF
TRBJ1-4 | TRBV28 | NA | NA | TGTGCCAGCAGTCTACCCGAGGGGCCGGGCAATGAAAAACTGTTTTTT | CASSLPEGPGNEKLFF
TRBJ2-7 | TRBV29-1 | few | TRBD2 | TGCAGCGTGCGGGAGGGACTAGTCCTCGAGCAGTACTTC | CSVREGLVLEQYF
TRBJ2-7 | TRBV29-1 | NA | NA | TGCAGCGTTGAGAGCGGGCAGGGCTACGAGCAGTACTTC | CSVESGQGYEQYF
TRBJ1-2 | TRBV2 | few | TRBD1 | TGTGCCAGCAGTCTGGGACAGGGAAACTATGGCTACACCTTC | CASSLGQGNYGYTF
TRBJ1-1 | TRBV27 | NA | NA | TGTGCCAGCAGTTTTACGGGGGCTGAAGCTTTCTTT | CASSFTGAEAFF
TRBJ1-2 | TRBV3-1 | NA | NA | TGTGCCAGCAGCCAGTACGGAGGAAGCTATGGCTACACCTTC | CASSQYGGSYGYTF
TRBJ1-4 | TRBV7-2 | NA | NA | TGTGCCAGCAGCTCTGGCTGGGGGACAACTAATGAAAAACTGTTTTTT | CASSSGWGTTNEKLFF
TRBJ2-7 | TRBV29-1 | few | NA | TGCAGCGTTGGGGACTACGAGCAGTACTTC | CSVGDYEQYF
TRBJ1-2 | TRBV30 | NA | NA | TGTGCCTGGAGTGCACAGTTGAGACGTGGCTACACCTTC | CAWSAQLRRGYTF
TRBJ2-7 | TRBV20-1 | once | NA | TGCAGTGCCGCGGGGAGACTATCCTACGAGCAGTACTTC | CSAAGRLSYEQYF
TRBJ2-1 | TRBV30 | NA | TRBD1 | TGTGCCTGGAGTGTAGGGACAGGGTACAATGAGCAGTTCTTC | CAWSVGTGYNEQFF
TRBJ2-7 | TRBV18 | NA | TRBD2 | TGTGCCAGCTCACCAACCCAACTAGCGAGCTCCTACGAGCAGTACTTC | CASSPTQLASSYEQYF
TRBJ2-7 | TRBV9 | NA | TRBD1 | TGTGCCAGCAGCCTTAGAGACAGGGACTACGAGCAGTACTTC | CASSLRDRDYEQYF
TRBJ1-2 | TRBV11-2 | once | NA | TGTGCCAGCAGCTCCCCCCAAAGGGCTGGCTACACCTTC | CASSSPQRAGYTF
TRBJ2-1 | TRBV5-1 | NA | TRBD2 | TGCGCCAGCAGCCTCCTAGCGGGAGTGGGCTATGAGCAGTTCTTC | CASSLLAGVGYEQFF
TRBJ1-1 | TRBV24-1 | NA | TRBD1 | TGTGCCACCAGTGATTTGGACAGGGTCGGGACTGAAGCTTTCTTT | CATSDLDRVGTEAFF
TRBJ2-7 | TRBV20-1 | few | TRBD2 | TGCAGTGCTAGGACTAGCGGGATCTACGAGCAGTACTTC | CSARTSGIYEQYF
TRBJ2-3 | TRBV29-1 | NA | NA | TGCAGCGTTGAAGGTCTGACTAGGGACACAGATACGCAGTATTTT | CSVEGLTRDTDTQYF
TRBJ2-2 | TRBV20-1 | NA | TRBD2 | TGCAGTGCTAGACTAGCGGGAGGGCCCGGGGAGCTGTTTTTT | CSARLAGGPGELFF
TRBJ2-2 | TRBV12-3/TRBV12-4 | NA | TRBD2 | TGTGCCAGCATGGAAGCGGGAGTGAGGACCGGGGAGCTGTTTTTT | CASMEAGVRTGELFF
TRBJ2-3 | TRBV29-1 | NA | TRBD2 | TGCAGCGCCCGAGGATTTCTAGCGGGGCCCACAGATACGCAGTATTTT | CSARGFLAGPTDTQYF
TRBJ1-1 | TRBV4-2 | NA | TRBD1 | TGTGCCAGCAGCCAACGACAGGGGATTAGAGCTTTCTTT | CASSQRQGIRAFF
TRBJ2-5 | TRBV15 | NA | TRBD2 | TGTGCCACCAGCAGAGTTGCGGGAGGGCCAGAGACCCAGTACTTC | CATSRVAGGPETQYF
TRBJ2-6 | TRBV9 | NA | NA | TGTGCCAGCAGCTCCGAAGGGGCCAACGTCCTGACTTTC | CASSSEGANVLTF
TRBJ2-5 | TRBV6-5 | NA | TRBD1 | TGTGCCAGCGGGGCGAGGGGGCGGTGGGAGACCCAGTACTTC | CASGARGRWETQYF
TRBJ2-1 | TRBV3-1 | NA | TRBD2 | TGTGCCAGCAGCCAAGTTAAATCCACTAGCGGGAGATACAATGAGCAGTTCTTC | CASSQVKSTSGRYNEQFF
TRBJ2-2 | TRBV5-1 | NA | NA | TGCGCCAGCAGCTTGGTTGGGCAGCCCACCGGGGAGCTGTTTTTT | CASSLVGQPTGELFF
TRBJ2-7 | TRBV29-1 | NA | TRBD1 | TGCAGCGTTACCCCGGGACAGGGGTACGAGCAGTACTTC | CSVTPGQGYEQYF
TRBJ1-2 | TRBV15 | NA | NA | TGTGCCACCAGCAGAGTCCCGCAGGAAAACTATGGCTACACCTTC | CATSRVPQENYGYTF
TRBJ1-1 | TRBV3-1 | few | NA | TGTGCCAGCAGTGGTCAGGGCGCCCACACTGAAGCTTTCTTT | CASSGQGAHTEAFF
TRBJ2-3 | TRBV18 | NA | TRBD2 | TGTGCCAGCTCGCGGACTAGCGGGGACACAGATACGCAGTATTTT | CASSRTSGDTDTQYF
TRBJ2-1 | TRBV7-3 | NA | TRBD2 | TGTGCCAGCAGCGAACTAGCGGGAGGTGTCTACAATGAGCAGTTCTTC | CASSELAGGVYNEQFF
TRBJ2-2 | TRBV11-2 | NA | NA | TGTGCCAGCAGCTCCCAGGGTTTATGGACCGGGGAGCTGTTTTTT | CASSSQGLWTGELFF
TRBJ1-6 | TRBV9 | NA | TRBD1 | TGTGCCAGCAGCCAACTCGACAGGGGGGTTTCACCCCTCCACTTT | CASSQLDRGVSPLHF
TRBJ2-2 | TRBV4-1 | NA | NA | TGCGCCAGCAGCCCTATAATCGGGGAGCTGTTTTTT | CASSPIIGELFF
TRBJ1-5 | TRBV7-2 | NA | NA | TGTGCCAGCAGCGTAGAGGGGTCCCAGCATTTT | CASSVEGSQHF
TRBJ2-7 | TRBV6-1 | once | TRBD2 | TGTGCCAGCAGCCGACTAGGGAGGGGATACGAGCAGTACTTC | CASSRLGRGYEQYF
TRBJ2-1 | TRBV29-1 | NA | NA | TGCAGCGTTGAAGGTCGTCTCCAGGGGAGGGGCAATGAGCAGTTCTTC | CSVEGRLQGRGNEQFF
TRBJ2-7 | TRBV6-6 | NA | NA | TGTGCCAGCGGTTCCACCCGCGAGCAGTACTTC | CASGSTREQYF
TRBJ2-5 | TRBV20-1 | NA | TRBD2 | TGCAGTGCTTCGACTAGCGGGCAAGAGACCCAGTACTTC | CSASTSGQETQYF